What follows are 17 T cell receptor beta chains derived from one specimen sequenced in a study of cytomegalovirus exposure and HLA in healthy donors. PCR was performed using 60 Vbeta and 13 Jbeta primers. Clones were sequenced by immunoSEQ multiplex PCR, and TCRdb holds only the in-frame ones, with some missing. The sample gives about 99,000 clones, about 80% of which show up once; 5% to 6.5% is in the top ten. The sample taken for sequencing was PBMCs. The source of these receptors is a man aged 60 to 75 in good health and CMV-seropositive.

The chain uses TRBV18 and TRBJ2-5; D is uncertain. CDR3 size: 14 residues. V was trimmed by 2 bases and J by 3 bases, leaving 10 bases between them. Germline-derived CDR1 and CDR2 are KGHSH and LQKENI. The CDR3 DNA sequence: TGTGCCAGCTCACCAAGGCCTGGAGAAGAGACCCAGTACTTC. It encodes CASSPRPGEETQYF.

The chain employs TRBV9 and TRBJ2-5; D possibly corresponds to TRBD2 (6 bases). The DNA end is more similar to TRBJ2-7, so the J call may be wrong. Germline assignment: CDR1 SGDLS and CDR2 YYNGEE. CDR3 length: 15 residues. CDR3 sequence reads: CASSVAGTLDYEQYF. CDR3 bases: TGTGCCAGCAGCGTAGCCGGGACTCTGGACTACGAGCAGTACTTC.

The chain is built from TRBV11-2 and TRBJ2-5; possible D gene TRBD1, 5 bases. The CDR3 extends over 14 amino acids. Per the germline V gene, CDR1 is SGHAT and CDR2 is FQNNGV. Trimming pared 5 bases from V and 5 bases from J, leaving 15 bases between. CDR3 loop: CASSARTPPETQYF. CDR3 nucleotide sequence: TGTGCCAGCAGCGCAAGGACACCCCCGGAGACCCAGTACTTC.

For the CDR3, the DNA is TGTGCCAGCAGTCAGGGGACAGGGGGCTCCGAGACCCAGTACTTC. It yields the protein CASSQGTGGSETQYF. The chain couples TRBV6-4 to TRBJ2-5; 12 bases agree with TRBD1. With 5 bases clipped from V and 5 bases from J, the junction kept 6 bases outside the gene matches. The CDR3 has 15 residues. Germline V gene data show CDR1 as MRHNA and CDR2 as SNTAGT.

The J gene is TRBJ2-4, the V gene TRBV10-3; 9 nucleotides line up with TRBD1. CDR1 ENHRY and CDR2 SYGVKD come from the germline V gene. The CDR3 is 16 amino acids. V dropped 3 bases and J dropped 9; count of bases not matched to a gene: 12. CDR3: CAISDAKQGAVGIQYF. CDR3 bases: TGTGCCATCAGTGACGCGAAACAGGGGGCGGTGGGCATTCAGTACTTC.

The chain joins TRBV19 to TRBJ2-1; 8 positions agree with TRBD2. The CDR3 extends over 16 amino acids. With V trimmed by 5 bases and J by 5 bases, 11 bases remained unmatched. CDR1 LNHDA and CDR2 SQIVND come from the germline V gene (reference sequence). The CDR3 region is CASSVWRGVPNNEQFF. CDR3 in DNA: TGTGCCAGTAGTGTCTGGCGGGGGGTCCCTAACAATGAGCAGTTCTTC.

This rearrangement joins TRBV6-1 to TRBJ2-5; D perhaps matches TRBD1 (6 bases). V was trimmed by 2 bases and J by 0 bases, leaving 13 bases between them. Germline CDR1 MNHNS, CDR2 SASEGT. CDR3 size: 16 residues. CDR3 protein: CASSEKQGAYQETQYF. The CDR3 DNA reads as TGTGCCAGCAGTGAAAAACAGGGAGCCTACCAAGAGACCCAGTACTTC.

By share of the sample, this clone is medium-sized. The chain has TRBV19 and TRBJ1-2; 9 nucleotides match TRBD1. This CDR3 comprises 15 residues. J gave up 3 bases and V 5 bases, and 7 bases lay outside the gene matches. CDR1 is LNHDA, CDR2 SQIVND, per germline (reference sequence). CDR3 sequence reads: CASSVDRGVHYGYTF. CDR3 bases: TGTGCCAGTAGTGTGGACAGGGGAGTCCACTATGGCTACACCTTC.

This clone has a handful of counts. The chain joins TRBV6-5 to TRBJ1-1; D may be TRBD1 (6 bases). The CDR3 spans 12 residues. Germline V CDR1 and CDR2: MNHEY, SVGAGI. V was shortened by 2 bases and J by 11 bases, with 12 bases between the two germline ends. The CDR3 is CASSYGQQAAFF. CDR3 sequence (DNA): TGTGCCAGCAGTTACGGACAGCAAGCGGCTTTCTTT.

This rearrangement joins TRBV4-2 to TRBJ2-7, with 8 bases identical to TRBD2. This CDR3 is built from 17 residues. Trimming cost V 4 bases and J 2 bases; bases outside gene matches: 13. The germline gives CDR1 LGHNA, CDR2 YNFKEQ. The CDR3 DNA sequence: TGTGCCAGCAGCCGGCCCGGGGGTAGCGGGGTAACCTACGAGCAGTACTTC. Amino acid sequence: CASSRPGGSGVTYEQYF.

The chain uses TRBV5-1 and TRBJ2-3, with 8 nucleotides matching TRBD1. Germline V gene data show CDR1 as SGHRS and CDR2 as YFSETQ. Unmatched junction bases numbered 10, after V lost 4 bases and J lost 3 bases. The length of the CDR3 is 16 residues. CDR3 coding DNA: TGCGCCAGCAGCCCCGGACAGGACAGGGCGACAGATACGCAGTATTTT. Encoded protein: CASSPGQDRATDTQYF. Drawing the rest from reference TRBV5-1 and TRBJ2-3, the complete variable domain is KAGVTQTPRYLIKTRGQQVTLSCSPISGHRSVSWYQQTPGQGLQFLFEYFSETQRNKGNFPGRFSGRQFSNSRSEMNVSTLELGDSALYLCASSPGQDRATDTQYFGPGTRLTVL.

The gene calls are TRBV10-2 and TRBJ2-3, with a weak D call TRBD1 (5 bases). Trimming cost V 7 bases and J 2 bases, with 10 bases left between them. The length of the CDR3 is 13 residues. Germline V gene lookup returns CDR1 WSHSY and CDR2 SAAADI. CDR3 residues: CASTPGNTDTQYF. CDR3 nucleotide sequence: TGCGCCAGCACCCCAGGGAACACAGATACGCAGTATTTT.

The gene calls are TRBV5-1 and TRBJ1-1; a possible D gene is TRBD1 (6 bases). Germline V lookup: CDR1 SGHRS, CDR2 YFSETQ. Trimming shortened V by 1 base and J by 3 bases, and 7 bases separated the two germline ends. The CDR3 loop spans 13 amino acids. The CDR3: CASSLKGDTEAFF. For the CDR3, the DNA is TGCGCCAGCAGCTTGAAGGGGGACACTGAAGCTTTCTTT. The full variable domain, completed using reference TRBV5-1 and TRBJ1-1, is KAGVTQTPRYLIKTRGQQVTLSCSPISGHRSVSWYQQTPGQGLQFLFEYFSETQRNKGNFPGRFSGRQFSNSRSEMNVSTLELGDSALYLCASSLKGDTEAFFGQGTRLTVV.

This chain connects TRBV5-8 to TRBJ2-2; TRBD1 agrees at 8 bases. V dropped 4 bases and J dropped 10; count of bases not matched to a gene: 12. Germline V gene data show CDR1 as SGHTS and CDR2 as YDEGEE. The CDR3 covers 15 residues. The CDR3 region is CASSTGGSQGEELFF. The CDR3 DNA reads TGTGCCAGCAGCACTGGAGGCTCACAGGGGGAGGAGCTGTTTTTT.

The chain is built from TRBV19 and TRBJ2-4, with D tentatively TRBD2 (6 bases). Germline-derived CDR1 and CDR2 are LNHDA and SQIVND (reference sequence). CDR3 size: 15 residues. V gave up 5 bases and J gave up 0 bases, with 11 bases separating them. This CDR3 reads CASSVKGLAKNIQYF. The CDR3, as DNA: TGTGCCAGTAGTGTCAAGGGACTAGCCAAAAACATTCAGTACTTC.

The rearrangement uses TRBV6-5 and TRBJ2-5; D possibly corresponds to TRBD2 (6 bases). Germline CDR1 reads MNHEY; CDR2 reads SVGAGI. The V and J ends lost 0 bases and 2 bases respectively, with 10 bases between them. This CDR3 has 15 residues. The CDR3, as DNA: TGTGCCAGCAGTTACTCTGGCGGGACTCAAGAGACCCAGTACTTC. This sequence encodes CASSYSGGTQETQYF.

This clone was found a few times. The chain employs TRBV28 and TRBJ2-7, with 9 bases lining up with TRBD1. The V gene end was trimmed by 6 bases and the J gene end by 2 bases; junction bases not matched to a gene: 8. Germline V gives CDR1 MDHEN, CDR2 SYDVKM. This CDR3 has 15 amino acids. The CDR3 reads CASSLGQGKAYEQYF. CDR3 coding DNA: TGTGCCAGCAGCCTTGGACAGGGGAAAGCCTACGAGCAGTACTTC.